A single sample is the source of the 25 T cell receptor beta chains below, sequenced in a study of T cell clonality in common variable immunodeficiency. Profiling relied on immunoSEQ multiplex PCR, and the TCRdb table lists in-frame clones only, not all of them. The sample shows over 45,000 clones, no singletons; the ten largest hold about 2%. The source material was peripheral blood mononuclear cells. The receptors shown here come from a person aged 18-70 years in good health.

This clone was detected ten times or more. The read ends 3 residues before the CDR3 terminus; that terminus is restored from the germline J gene. The chain joins TRBV10-3 to TRBJ2-1, with TRBD2 matching 7 bases. Germline CDR1 and CDR2: ENHRY and SYGVKD. The V and J ends lost 4 bases and 3 bases, in that order; junction bases with no gene match: 3. CDR3 length: 14 amino acids. The covered CDR3 bases are TGTGCCATCAGTGTCCGGGGGGACTACAATGAG. Its protein is CAISVRGDYNE. From start to end, the CDR3 is CAISVRGDYNEQFF.

This clone was seen at least ten times. The sequenced fragment ends 3 residues before the CDR3 boundary, so the rest is inferred from the germline J gene. The V call is TRBV5-1, the J call TRBJ2-5, with 10 bases matching TRBD1. The germline CDR1 and CDR2 sequences are SGHRS and YFSETQ. This CDR3 region has 14 residues. J was trimmed by 3 bases and V by 4 bases; bases with no gene match: 3. CDR3 in amino acids: CASSRTGGEETQYF. The part of the CDR3 DNA that was read is TGCGCCAGCAGCCGGACAGGGGGAGAAGAGACC.

In this sample, this clone turned up a few times. Read sequence stops 3 residues before the CDR3 end, and the germline J gene provides the missing end. V is TRBV20-1 and J is TRBJ1-2, with unresolved D. Germline CDR1 is DFQATT and CDR2 is SNEGSKA (reference sequence). The CDR3 consists of 13 residues. Here the CDR3 reads CSARDLGEETYTF. CDR3 DNA, as far as it was read: TGCAGTGCTAGAGATCTCGGGGAAGAGACC.

This clone was seen at least ten times. Read coverage stops 3 residues before the CDR3 terminus; the germline J gene supplies the remainder. This sequence joins TRBV6-2 or TRBV6-3 and TRBJ1-1; no definite D call. Germline V gene sequence: CDR1 MNHEY, CDR2 SVGEGT. This CDR3 is 12 amino acids long. The germline V and J ends were trimmed by 7 bases and 1 base, with 7 bases remaining between them. CDR3 DNA, as far as it was read: TGTGCCAGCACGCACACGAACACTGAA. Translated, it gives CASTHTNTE. The whole CDR3 reads CASTHTNTEAFF.

There are a few counts of this clone. The read gets to within 3 residues of the CDR3 end, and the germline J gene fills in the rest. The chain has TRBV6-2 or TRBV6-3 and TRBJ2-3, with TRBD2 identical over 12 bases. Germline CDR1 MNHEY, CDR2 SVGEGT. The CDR3 is 15 amino acids. CDR3 DNA (partial): TGTGCCACCTCACTAGCGGGGGGCTACCAAGAGACG. Encoded protein: CATSLAGGYQET. The entire CDR3 protein is CATSLAGGYQETQYF.

For this clone: The read stops 3 residues short of the end of the CDR3; the missing end is completed from the germline J gene. The V gene is TRBV7-8, the J gene TRBJ1-2; 7 bases align to TRBD1. J was trimmed by 5 bases and V by 5 bases; bases with no gene match: 14. CDR1 and CDR2 from the germline V gene are SGHVS and FQNEAQ. CDR3 length: 16 amino acids. The sequenced part of the CDR3 DNA is TGTGCCAGCAGCGCACGACAGGGCCCCGAGATTTATGGC. As protein: CASSARQGPEIYG. The full-length CDR3 reads as CASSARQGPEIYGYTF.

Remarks on this clone: The CDR3 goes on 3 residues after the read ends, and that part is filled in from the germline J gene. This chain joins TRBV18 and TRBJ1-2; D is possibly TRBD1 (5 bases). The CDR3 totals 14 residues. Germline assignment: CDR1 KGHSH and CDR2 LQKENI. The CDR3 is CASSPSQGSYDYTF. CDR3 DNA, as far as it was read: TGTGCCAGCTCACCAAGCCAGGGTTCCTACGAC.

This clone was observed at least ten times. Read data end 3 residues before the CDR3 end; the end is taken from the germline J gene. The chain combines TRBV20-1 with TRBJ2-7, with TRBD1 identical over 8 bases. Germline V CDR1 and CDR2: DFQATT, SNEGSKA (reference sequence). There are 15 residues in the CDR3. V trimming: 3 bases; J trimming: 0 bases; junction bases outside the gene matches: 7. The CDR3 bases that were read are TGCAGTGCTAGGCTCGGGACAGGCATCTCCTACGAG. Translating it yields CSARLGTGISYE. The entire CDR3 protein reads CSARLGTGISYEQYF.

This clone was counted many times. The sequenced fragment ends 3 residues before the CDR3 boundary, so the rest is inferred from the germline J gene. The chain recombines TRBV5-1 with TRBJ2-7, with 10 bases fitting TRBD1. The CDR3 is 16 residues long. Germline lookup yields CDR1 SGHRS and CDR2 YFSETQ. V was clipped by 0 bases and J by 5 bases; unmatched bases: 8. This CDR3 reads CASSLEAGTGVHEQYF. CDR3 bases read: TGCGCCAGCAGCTTGGAGGCCGGGACAGGGGTCCACGAG. Full variable domain (remainder filled in from reference TRBV5-1 and TRBJ2-7): KAGVTQTPRYLIKTRGQQVTLSCSPISGHRSVSWYQQTPGQGLQFLFEYFSETQRNKGNFPGRFSGRQFSNSRSEMNVSTLELGDSALYLCASSLEAGTGVHEQYFGPGTRLTVT.

This clone was counted at least ten times. Read sequence stops 3 residues before the CDR3 end, and the germline J gene provides the missing end. The genes are TRBV7-9 and TRBJ1-1; 7 bases align to TRBD1. CDR1 and CDR2 from the germline V gene are SEHNR and FQNEAQ (reference sequence). The CDR3 spans 15 residues. V dropped 5 bases and J dropped 0; count of bases not matched to a gene: 6. The CDR3 loop is CASSPLTGLNTEAFF. CDR3 DNA, as far as it was read: TGTGCCAGCAGCCCGTTGACAGGGTTGAACACTGAA.

This clone was seen a handful of times. The read is 3 residues too short to cover the CDR3 end, so that end is filled in from the germline J gene. The rearrangement links TRBV7-9 to TRBJ1-1; D not resolved. In germline, CDR1 is SEHNR, CDR2 FQNEAQ (reference sequence). This CDR3 contains 15 residues. V lost 4 bases and J 1 base, leaving 13 bases between the germline ends. The sequenced CDR3 bases are TGTGCCAGCAGCTCCACGTACCGGGGGAACACTGAA. Protein sequence: CASSSTYRGNTE. The full CDR3 protein reads CASSSTYRGNTEAFF.

This clone was picked up many times. Sequencing ends 3 residues short of the CDR3 end; the germline J gene provides the rest. The V and J genes are TRBV19 and TRBJ1-3; D ambiguous. Germline V gene sequence: CDR1 LNHDA, CDR2 SQIVND (reference sequence). Deletions cut 5 bases from V and 2 bases from J, with 19 bases between. CDR3 length: 17 amino acids. The covered CDR3 bases are TGTGCCAGTAGTTCCGCGTCGGGTTTAGCTGCTGGAAACACC. As protein: CASSSASGLAAGNT. The full CDR3 sequence reads CASSSASGLAAGNTIYF.

This clone has at least ten counts. The read terminates 3 residues ahead of where the CDR3 ends, so the germline J gene completes it. This chain joins TRBV7-2 and TRBJ2-3, with 9 bases lining up with TRBD2. The trim removed 5 bases at V and 4 bases at J, leaving 4 bases unmatched. Germline CDR1 SGHTA, CDR2 FQGNSA. The CDR3 runs to 14 residues. Partial CDR3 DNA: TGTGCCAGCAGCAAGACTAGCGGAGCAGATACG. It codes for CASSKTSGADT. The entire CDR3 is CASSKTSGADTQYF.

This clone was seen repeatedly, ten times or more. A junction boundary mismatches the germline segment, possibly from a read error. The read ends 3 residues before the CDR3 terminus; that terminus is restored from the germline J gene. The chain uses TRBV4-2 and TRBJ2-7; either TRBD1 or TRBD2 may fit D (5 bases each). CDR1 is LGHNA and CDR2 is YNFKEQ in the germline V gene. The CDR3 spans 18 residues. CDR3 residues: CASSQGFGAGSFSYEQYF. Partial CDR3 DNA: TGCGCCAGCAGCCAAGGGTTTGGGGCAGGGAGTTTCTCCTACGAG.

This clone was observed at least ten times. The read stops 3 residues short of the end of the CDR3; the missing end is completed from the germline J gene. The chain joins TRBV7-3 to TRBJ2-5; D remains ambiguous. The CDR3 is 12 amino acids. Trimming pared 6 bases from V and 4 bases from J, leaving 9 bases between. Germline CDR1 reads SGHTA; CDR2 reads FQGTGA. The CDR3 bases that were read are TGTGCCAGCAGTTCCCCCGGAGAGACC. Translating gives CASSSPGET. The complete CDR3 sequence is CASSSPGETQYF. The variable domain in full, completed from reference TRBV7-3 and TRBJ2-5, reads GAGVSQTPSNKVTEKGKYVELRCDPISGHTALYWYRQSLGQGPEFLIYFQGTGAADDSGLPNDRFFAVRPEGSVSTLKIQRTERGDSAVYLCASSSPGETQYFGPGTRLLVL.

This clone was seen many times. The read terminates 3 residues before the CDR3 end, so the remaining end is supplied by the germline J gene. This chain uses TRBV5-1 with TRBJ2-3; D not certain. Germline assignment: CDR1 SGHRS and CDR2 YFSETQ. The CDR3 covers 14 residues. Trimming removed 2 bases from V and 1 base from J, with 8 bases in between. The CDR3 loop reads CASSFIPGTDTQYF. CDR3 DNA, as far as it was read: TGCGCCAGCAGCTTTATTCCGGGCACAGATACG. The variable domain in full, with the rest retrieved from reference TRBV5-1 and TRBJ2-3, is KAGVTQTPRYLIKTRGQQVTLSCSPISGHRSVSWYQQTPGQGLQFLFEYFSETQRNKGNFPGRFSGRQFSNSRSEMNVSTLELGDSALYLCASSFIPGTDTQYFGPGTRLTVL.

This clone has a count of ten or more. The sequence runs out 3 residues before the end of the CDR3; the remainder is reconstructed from the germline J gene. This chain connects TRBV18 to TRBJ2-7; the match to TRBD1 covers 7 bases. The CDR3 is 14 amino acids. The ends lost 6 bases at V and 0 bases at J; junction bases unmatched: 5. The germline V gene has CDR1 KGHSH and CDR2 LQKENI. The DNA read from the CDR3 is TGTGCCAGCTCCTGGACAGGAACCTCCTACGAG. It encodes CASSWTGTSYE. The whole CDR3 protein is CASSWTGTSYEQYF.

This clone showed up many times. The CDR3 end falls 3 residues outside the read, so it is completed with the germline J gene. The V and J genes are TRBV6-2 or TRBV6-3 and TRBJ2-5, with 8 bases that match TRBD1. This CDR3 is 15 amino acids long. Germline-derived CDR1 and CDR2 are MNHEY and SVGEGT. With 2 bases clipped from V and 2 bases from J, the junction kept 4 bases outside the gene matches. CDR3 DNA, as far as it was read: TGTGCCAGCAGTTACGGTGGGACAGGTCAAGAGACC. Translation: CASSYGGTGQET. The CDR3 in full is CASSYGGTGQETQYF.

This clone came up many times. The CDR3 end lies 3 residues beyond the end of the read and is filled in from the germline J gene. The chain joins TRBV5-1 to TRBJ2-1, with D unclear. The germline V gene encodes CDR1 SGHRS and CDR2 YFSETQ. Trimming pared 0 bases from V and 0 bases from J, leaving 7 bases between. The CDR3 is 15 residues long. This chain's CDR3 is CASSLVVNSYNEQFF. CDR3 DNA, as far as it was read: TGCGCCAGCAGCTTGGTAGTGAACTCCTACAATGAG.

This clone showed up many times. CDR3 DNA (partial): TGCAGTGCTAGAGTTAGGAGCGGGGGGTCATACAATGAG. Translation gives CSARVRSGGSYNE. The full CDR3 is CSARVRSGGSYNEQFF. The gene calls are TRBV20-1 and TRBJ2-1; 9 positions match TRBD2. The read stops 3 residues short of the end of the CDR3; the missing end is completed from the germline J gene. The CDR3 extends over 16 amino acids. After removal of 1 base from V and 4 bases from J, the junction contained 8 bases not matched to a gene. CDR1 is DFQATT, CDR2 SNEGSKA, per germline (reference sequence).

This clone was observed a handful of times. The read terminates 3 residues before the CDR3 end, so the remaining end is supplied by the germline J gene. V gene TRBV6-2 or TRBV6-3 combines with J gene TRBJ1-2, with TRBD1 identical over 9 bases. V trimming: 10 bases; J trimming: 1 base; junction bases outside the gene matches: 16. The germline V gene encodes CDR1 MNHEY and CDR2 SVGEGT. This CDR3 is built from 17 residues. The DNA read from the CDR3 is TGTGCCACCTACGACGTTACCGGGACAGGGATTAACTATGGC. It encodes CATYDVTGTGINYG. The full CDR3 is CATYDVTGTGINYGYTF.

At least ten counts were recorded for this clone. CDR3 residues: CASSYSLGEQYF. CDR3 bases read: TGTGCCAGCAGTTACTCGCTAGGCGAG. The chain links TRBV6-2 or TRBV6-3 to TRBJ2-7, with D unresolved. Read sequence stops 3 residues before the CDR3 end, and the germline J gene provides the missing end. This CDR3 has 12 residues. Germline lookup yields CDR1 MNHEY and CDR2 SVGEGT. V dropped 0 bases and J dropped 6 bases, with 6 bases sitting between them.

This clone showed up many times. Read data end 3 residues before the CDR3 end; the end is taken from the germline J gene. This chain joins TRBV18 and TRBJ2-3, with TRBD1 matching over 8 bases. The CDR3 totals 15 residues. The junction had 8 bases not matched to a gene; V was cut back by 3 bases and J by 6 bases. CDR1 and CDR2 from the germline V gene are KGHSH and LQKENI. The CDR3 loop reads CASSPRPDRVDTQYF. The part of the CDR3 DNA that was read is TGTGCCAGCTCACCGCGTCCGGACAGGGTGGATACG. The full variable domain, with the rest looked up from reference TRBV18 and TRBJ2-3, is NAGVMQNPRHLVRRRGQEARLRCSPMKGHSHVYWYRQLPEEGLKFMVYLQKENIIDESGMPKERFSAEFPKEGPSILRIQQVVRGDSAAYFCASSPRPDRVDTQYFGPGTRLTVL.

This clone was observed at least ten times. A read error may produce the germline difference seen at one junction end. The chain's CDR3 is CASSAFSRGAYGYTF. The CDR3 DNA, read in part, is TGCGCCAGCAGCGCTTTTTCCCGAGGGGCCTATGGC. The V gene is TRBV4-2, the J gene TRBJ1-2; a weak D match, TRBD1 (5 bases). The read terminates 3 residues ahead of where the CDR3 ends, so the germline J gene completes it. The CDR3 is made up of 15 amino acids. The germline gives CDR1 LGHNA, CDR2 YNFKEQ.

This clone was counted ten times or more. At one end the junction does not follow the germline gene, possibly because of a read error. Partial CDR3 DNA: TGTGCTAGCAGCTATGGACCACCCGGGACTAACAATGAG. It encodes CASSYGPPGTNNE. The full CDR3 is CASSYGPPGTNNEQFF. The chain employs TRBV7-7 and TRBJ2-1; 7 nucleotides agree with TRBD2. The CDR3 end is not reached by the read, which stops 3 residues before it; the germline J gene fills it in. The CDR3 has 16 residues. Germline V CDR1 and CDR2: SSHAT, FNYEAQ (reference sequence).